This TCR beta chain is from a study of T cells in tuberculosis. Generated by immunoSEQ multiplex PCR, the TCRdb table keeps only in-frame clones and is missing some. The sample comprises around 30,000 clones, about 84% of which are singletons, and more than 4.5% rests with the top ten. Indicated time point: new active TB diagnosis, blood taken before or within 7 days of starting treatment. V was clipped by 2 bases and J by 6 bases, with 7 bases between them. This CDR3 is 12 amino acids long. CDR1 is MGHRA, CDR2 YSYEKL, per germline. This rearrangement joins TRBV4-1 to TRBJ1-1, with D tentatively TRBD1 (5 bases). The sequencing here drew on PBMCs, taken at tuberculosis diagnosis. This receptor was taken from an adult with tuberculosis. CDR3 region: CASSQWGAEAFF. Written as DNA, the CDR3 is TGCGCCAGCAGCCAATGGGGGGCTGAAGCTTTCTTT.